This entry is about one T cell receptor (beta chain). CDR3 length equals 15 residues. The V and J ends lost 4 bases and 11 bases, in that order; junction bases with no gene match: 16. The V gene's germline CDR1 is SGHRS and CDR2 YFSETQ. It was with a sample-barcoded 5' primer and a J-beta primer mix that a second PCR of roughly 7 to 12 cycles was run. Unique molecular identifiers of 12 random nucleotides labeled each cDNA. TCRdb reanalysed the 5' RACE reads using MiXCR and keeps one entry per CDR3 protein. Of over 1.5 million distinct CDR3 sequences listed, roughly 50% were seen once; the top ten hold roughly 2.1%. The sample belongs to a study of blood T cells in healthy people across ages.

The receptor was derived from a woman between 40 and 55 years old in good health. Sequencing input: blood. The chain combines TRBV5-1 with TRBJ2-5; 8 nucleotides match TRBD1. CDR3 sequence: CASSAGTGPNNEQYF. CDR3 in DNA: TGCGCCAGCAGCGCCGGGACAGGACCTAACAATGAGCAGTACTTC.